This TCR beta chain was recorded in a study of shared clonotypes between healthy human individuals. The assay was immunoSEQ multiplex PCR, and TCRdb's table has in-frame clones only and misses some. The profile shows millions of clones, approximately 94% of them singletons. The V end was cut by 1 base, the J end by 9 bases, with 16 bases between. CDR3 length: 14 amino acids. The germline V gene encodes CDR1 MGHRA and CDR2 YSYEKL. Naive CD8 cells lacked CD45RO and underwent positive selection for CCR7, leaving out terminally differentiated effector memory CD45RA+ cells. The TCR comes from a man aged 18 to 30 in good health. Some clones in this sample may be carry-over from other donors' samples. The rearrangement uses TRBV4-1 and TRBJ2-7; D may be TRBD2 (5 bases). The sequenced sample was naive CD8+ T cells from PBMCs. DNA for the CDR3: TGCGCCAGCAGCCAAGCGTCTGGGTATCGGGGGCAGTACTTC. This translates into CASSQASGYRGQYF.